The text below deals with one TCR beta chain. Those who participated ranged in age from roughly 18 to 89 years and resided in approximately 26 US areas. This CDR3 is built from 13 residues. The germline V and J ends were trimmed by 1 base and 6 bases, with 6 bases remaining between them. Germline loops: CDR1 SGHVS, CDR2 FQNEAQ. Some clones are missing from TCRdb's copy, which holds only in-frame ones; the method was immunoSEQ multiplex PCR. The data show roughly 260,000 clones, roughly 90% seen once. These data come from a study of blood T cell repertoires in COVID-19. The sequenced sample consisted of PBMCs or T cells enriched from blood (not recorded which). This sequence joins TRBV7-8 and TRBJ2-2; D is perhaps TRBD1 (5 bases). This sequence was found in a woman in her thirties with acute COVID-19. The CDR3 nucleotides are TGTGCCAGCAGCTTAGAGGGGTCCGGGGAGCTGTTTTTT. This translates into CASSLEGSGELFF. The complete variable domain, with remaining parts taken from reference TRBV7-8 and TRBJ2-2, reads GAGVSQSPRYKVAKRGQDVALRCDPISGHVSLFWYQQALGQGPEFLTYFQNEAQLDKSGLPSDRFFAERPEGSVSTLKIQRTQQEDSAVYLCASSLEGSGELFFGEGSRLTVL.